These 27 T cell receptor beta chains came from one sample sequenced in a study of blood T cells in healthy people across ages. Together with a sample-barcoded 5' primer, a J-beta primer mix was included in a second PCR lasting roughly 6 to 12 cycles. Each CDR3 protein gets one entry after TCRdb re-called the 5' RACE reads with MiXCR. The table has about a million distinct CDR3 sequences, 35% to 40% seen once. The material sequenced was blood. These receptors all stem from a man between 18 and 29 years old in good health.

The chain has TRBV12-3 or TRBV12-4 and TRBJ2-3; 9 bases map to TRBD2. J lost 2 bases, V lost 6 bases, and 9 bases had no gene match. This CDR3 comprises 16 residues. The CDR3 DNA reads as TGTGCCAGCAGCCCCCGGGGCGGGGGGGACACAGATACGCAGTATTTT. It is translated as CASSPRGGGDTDTQYF.

This clonotype has a single count. The gene calls are TRBV7-2 and TRBJ2-7, with a tentative D call TRBD2 (5 bases). TRBJ2-5 matches the DNA end more closely, so the J call is doubtful. The CDR3 consists of 12 residues. Germline-derived CDR1 and CDR2 are SGHTA and FQGNSA. Here the CDR3 reads CASSPRAETQYF. The CDR3 bases are TGTGCCAGCAGCCCGCGGGCGGAGACCCAGTACTTC.

V gene TRBV10-2 combines with J gene TRBJ2-3, with unresolved D. The germline V and J ends were trimmed by 6 bases and 0 bases, with 16 bases remaining between them. This CDR3 is built from 16 residues. The germline V gene encodes CDR1 WSHSY and CDR2 SAAADI. CDR3 nucleotide sequence: TGCGCCAGCAGGACCTCTGACAACCCTAGCACAGATACGCAGTATTTT. This codes for CASRTSDNPSTDTQYF.

As to this clonotype: Sequence at one end of the junction differs from germline and may be a read error. The genes are TRBV20-1 and TRBJ2-3; 8 bases align to TRBD1. Germline V gene sequence: CDR1 DFQATT, CDR2 SNEGSKA (reference sequence). This CDR3 region has 13 residues. The chain's CDR3 is CSARAPGTGTQYF. For the CDR3, the DNA is TGCAGTGCTAGAGCCCCGGGGACAGGTACGCAGTATTTT.

The chain couples TRBV2 to TRBJ2-2; D possibly corresponds to TRBD2 (5 bases). There are 15 residues in the CDR3. From germline, CDR1 is SNHLY and CDR2 FYNNEI. Trimming took 6 bases from V and 5 from J, leaving 16 bases between them. The CDR3: CASSASRGLTGELFF. Here the CDR3 DNA reads TGTGCCAGCAGCGCGTCCCGCGGGTTGACCGGGGAGCTGTTTTTT.

V and J are TRBV20-1 and TRBJ1-1; 7 nucleotides align to TRBD1. The germline gives CDR1 DFQATT, CDR2 SNEGSKA (reference sequence). The junction had 9 bases not matched to a gene; V was cut back by 3 bases and J by 2 bases. The CDR3 runs 15 residues. This CDR3 is CSASPPDRLNTEAFF. The CDR3 DNA sequence: TGCAGTGCTAGCCCCCCGGACAGGCTTAACACTGAAGCTTTCTTT.

This clonotype occurred a few times. The V call is TRBV2, the J call TRBJ1-2; tentative D call: TRBD1 (5 bases). The CDR3 length is 12 residues. V was clipped by 6 bases and J by 6 bases, with 11 bases between them. The germline CDR1 and CDR2 sequences are SNHLY and FYNNEI. The CDR3 nucleotides read TGTGCCAGCAGGGGACGGTTGGATGGCTACACCTTC. Its protein product is CASRGRLDGYTF.

The chain links TRBV7-9 to TRBJ1-1, with D possibly TRBD1 on 6 matching bases. Germline V gene lookup returns CDR1 SEHNR and CDR2 FQNEAQ (reference sequence). CDR3 length: 14 residues. The V and J ends lost 5 bases and 1 base respectively, with 11 bases between them. The CDR3 is CASSRQQGNTEAFF. As DNA, the CDR3 is TGTGCCAGCAGCCGTCAACAGGGGAACACTGAAGCTTTCTTT.

The rearrangement links TRBV6-6 to TRBJ1-2, with 9 bases lining up with TRBD1. This CDR3 has 16 amino acids. The trim removed 5 bases at V and 4 bases at J, leaving 11 bases unmatched. CDR1 is MNHNY and CDR2 is SVGAGI in the germline V gene (reference sequence). CDR3 in amino acids: CASSGDGQGLSYGYTF. DNA of the CDR3: TGTGCCAGCAGTGGGGATGGACAGGGGTTAAGCTATGGCTACACCTTC.

This clonotype showed up just a few times. The genes are TRBV4-2 and TRBJ1-1; D remains unclear. Germline-derived CDR1 and CDR2 are LGHNA and YNFKEQ. This CDR3 is built from 13 residues. V was pared by 1 base and J by 2 bases, with 5 bases between. CDR3 loop: CASSQGYNTEAFF. For the CDR3, the DNA is TGTGCCAGCAGCCAAGGCTACAACACTGAAGCTTTCTTT.

This clonotype turned up a few times. This chain connects TRBV29-1 to TRBJ1-4; D is unresolved. The germline V and J ends were trimmed by 6 bases and 8 bases, with 19 bases remaining between them. This CDR3 is built from 14 residues. Germline values: CDR1 SQVTM, CDR2 ANQGSEA. This CDR3 reads CSVLGGKAFEKLFF. The CDR3 DNA sequence: TGCAGCGTGTTGGGCGGCAAAGCCTTCGAAAAACTGTTTTTT. Drawing the rest from reference TRBV29-1 and TRBJ1-4, the complete variable domain is SAVISQKPSRDICQRGTSLTIQCQVDSQVTMMFWYRQQPGQSLTLIATANQGSEATYESGFVIDKFPISRPNLTFSTLTVSNMSPEDSSIYLCSVLGGKAFEKLFFGSGTQLSVL.

A remark on this clonotype: At one end, the junction sequence differs from germline, possibly due to a read error. The chain uses TRBV10-3 and TRBJ1-1, with 8 bases fitting TRBD1. The CDR3 sequence is 14 residues long. Germline CDR1 ENHRY, CDR2 SYGVKD. The CDR3 sequence: CTIRGTGMNTEAFF. CDR3 coding DNA: TGTACCATCAGAGGGACAGGCATGAACACTGAAGCTTTCTTT.

This clonotype was seen only a few times. The chain couples TRBV20-1 to TRBJ2-1; TRBD1 matches at 7 bases. The CDR3 is 13 residues long. Germline CDR1 DFQATT, CDR2 SNEGSKA (reference sequence). V shed 1 base and J 9 bases; nucleotides not matched to a gene: 6. The CDR3 loop reads CSARGQGPGEQFF. In nucleotides, the CDR3 is TGCAGTGCTAGAGGACAGGGTCCCGGTGAGCAGTTCTTC.

This chain links TRBV18 with TRBJ1-2; TRBD1 is a possible D gene (5 bases). The CDR3 totals 14 residues. V shed 4 bases and J shed 6 bases, with 15 bases lying between them. Germline CDR1 is KGHSH and CDR2 is LQKENI. CDR3 DNA sequence: TGTGCCAGCTCACTCAGCTCTCAGACAGATGGCTACACCTTC. This sequence encodes CASSLSSQTDGYTF.

The J gene is TRBJ1-2, the V gene TRBV28; 7 bases line up with TRBD1. V lost 11 bases and J lost 2; bases outside the gene matches: 5. Germline loops: CDR1 MDHEN, CDR2 SYDVKM. The CDR3 has 12 amino acids. The CDR3 here is CASQGENYGYTF. The CDR3 DNA reads as TGTGCCTCCCAGGGGGAGAACTATGGCTACACCTTC.

The genes are TRBV24-1 and TRBJ2-1, with D unresolved. V gave up 0 bases and J gave up 7 bases, with 9 bases separating them. Germline V gives CDR1 KGHDR, CDR2 SFDVKD. The CDR3 length is 14 residues. CDR3 loop: CATSDLWKGNEQFF. The CDR3 DNA reads as TGTGCCACCAGTGATTTGTGGAAAGGGAATGAGCAGTTCTTC.

The rearrangement joins TRBV4-2 to TRBJ2-3; D remains unclear. CDR1 and CDR2 from the germline V gene are LGHNA and YNFKEQ. The CDR3 covers 16 residues. V was clipped by 0 bases and J by 4 bases, with 14 bases between them. The CDR3 sequence: CASSQDYPAKADTQYF. Here the CDR3 DNA reads TGTGCCAGCAGCCAAGATTATCCAGCAAAAGCAGATACGCAGTATTTT.

CDR3 residues: CASSSHQDTEAFF. CDR3 sequence (DNA): TGTGCCAGCAGCTCGCATCAGGACACTGAAGCTTTCTTT. This chain joins TRBV7-9 and TRBJ1-1; D remains ambiguous. V lost 4 bases to trimming and J lost 3 bases, with 9 bases between them. Germline CDR1 and CDR2: SEHNR and FQNEAQ (reference sequence). There are 13 residues in the CDR3.

The V call is TRBV20-1, the J call TRBJ1-5; TRBD1 might be the D (5 bases). Per germline, CDR1 DFQATT and CDR2 SNEGSKA (reference sequence). The CDR3 is 15 residues long. Trimming stripped 3 bases from V and 5 bases from J, with 17 bases between. CDR3 nucleotide sequence: TGCAGTGCTAGGACGGCGGTAGGGGTGGATCAGCCCCAGCATTTT. Translation gives CSARTAVGVDQPQHF.

This chain connects TRBV6-6 to TRBJ1-2, with TRBD1 as a possible D gene (5 bases). V was trimmed by 0 bases and J by 4 bases, leaving 12 bases between them. The germline gives CDR1 MNHNY, CDR2 SVGAGI (reference sequence). The CDR3 sequence is 15 residues long. The CDR3: CASSYSGVGGYGYTF. CDR3 DNA: TGTGCCAGCAGTTACTCGGGGGTTGGGGGCTATGGCTACACCTTC.

This clonotype has just a few counts. The J gene is TRBJ1-1, the V gene TRBV4-1; weak D call: TRBD1 (5 bases). The V gene lost 4 bases and the J gene lost 3 bases, with 12 bases spanning the gap. The CDR3 runs to 14 residues. Germline CDR1 is MGHRA and CDR2 is YSYEKL. CDR3 coding DNA: TGCGCCAGCAGCCCTGCGACAGATTACACTGAAGCTTTCTTT. Protein: CASSPATDYTEAFF.

The sample holds a few counts of this clonotype. V is TRBV2 and J is TRBJ1-6; D perhaps matches TRBD1 (5 bases). The V gene lost 4 bases and the J gene lost 9 bases, with 16 bases spanning the gap. The CDR3 consists of 15 residues. Looked up from germline, CDR1 is SNHLY and CDR2 is FYNNEI. CDR3 sequence reads: CASSAGVSIGSPLHF. The CDR3 region has the DNA TGTGCCAGCAGTGCGGGGGTTTCTATAGGTTCACCCCTCCACTTT.

V usage is TRBV12-3 or TRBV12-4 and J usage is TRBJ2-3; D is unclear. The V gene lost 7 bases and the J gene lost 6 bases, with 14 bases spanning the gap. The CDR3 sequence is 13 residues long. DNA for the CDR3: TGTGCCAGCACCCTCTCGGTGCGGGATACGCAGTATTTT. Translating gives CASTLSVRDTQYF.

Only a few counts were recorded for this clonotype. V usage is TRBV12-3 or TRBV12-4 and J usage is TRBJ2-7; a weak D match, TRBD1 (5 bases). V was clipped by 5 bases and J by 7 bases, with 24 bases between them. The CDR3 is 16 amino acids. The CDR3 spells CASSVGTDNSVNEQYF. The DNA for the CDR3 is TGTGCCAGCAGTGTGGGTACGGACAATTCGGTAAATGAGCAGTACTTC.

In this sample, this clonotype turned up many times. The chain couples TRBV7-2 to TRBJ2-4; possibly TRBD1 for D (5 bases). Germline V gene sequence: CDR1 SGHTA, CDR2 FQGNSA. CDR3 length: 15 residues. V dropped 5 bases and J dropped 0 bases, with 11 bases sitting between them. CDR3 sequence reads: CASSPLGVAKNIQYF. The CDR3, as DNA: TGTGCCAGCAGCCCTTTAGGGGTAGCCAAAAACATTCAGTACTTC.

This clonotype was counted ten times or more. This rearrangement joins TRBV30 to TRBJ2-7; 8 nucleotides line up with TRBD2. CDR1 and CDR2 from the germline V gene are GTSNPN and SVGIG (reference sequence). The CDR3 has 13 amino acids. In nucleotides, the CDR3 is TGTGGAGCGGGGGCCCTCCTCCCCTACGAGCAGTACTTC. Its protein product is CGAGALLPYEQYF.

The chain carries TRBV7-8 and TRBJ2-5, with D possibly matching TRBD2 (6 bases). The CDR3 covers 15 residues. V was shortened by 1 base and J by 3 bases, with 12 bases between the two germline ends. From germline, CDR1 is SGHVS and CDR2 FQNEAQ. The CDR3 nucleotides read TGTGCCAGCAGCTTAGGGGGCGGGGTAAAAGAGACCCAGTACTTC. The encoded protein is CASSLGGGVKETQYF. Filled out from reference TRBV7-8 and TRBJ2-5, the complete variable domain reads GAGVSQSPRYKVAKRGQDVALRCDPISGHVSLFWYQQALGQGPEFLTYFQNEAQLDKSGLPSDRFFAERPEGSVSTLKIQRTQQEDSAVYLCASSLGGGVKETQYFGPGTRLLVL.